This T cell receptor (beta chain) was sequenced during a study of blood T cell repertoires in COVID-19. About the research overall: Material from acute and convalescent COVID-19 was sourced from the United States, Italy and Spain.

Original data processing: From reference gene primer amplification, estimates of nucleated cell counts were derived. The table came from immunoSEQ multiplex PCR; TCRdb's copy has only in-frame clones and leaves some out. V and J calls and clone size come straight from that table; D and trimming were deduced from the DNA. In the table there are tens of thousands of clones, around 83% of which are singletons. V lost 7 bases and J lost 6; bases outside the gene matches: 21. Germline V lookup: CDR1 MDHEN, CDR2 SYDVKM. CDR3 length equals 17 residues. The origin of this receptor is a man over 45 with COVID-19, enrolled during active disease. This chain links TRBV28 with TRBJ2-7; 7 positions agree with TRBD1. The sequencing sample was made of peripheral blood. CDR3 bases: TGTGCCAGCACGGTACCCGGTGGGACAGTATCCCAAGGCGAGCAGTACTTC. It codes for CASTVPGGTVSQGEQYF.